Each of the 14 T cell receptor beta chains below was sequenced from the same sample in a study of blood T cell repertoires in COVID-19. Assay used: immunoSEQ multiplex PCR; TCRdb lists only in-frame clones, some missing. Seen here are fewer than 250,000 clones, about 83% observed once, and the top ten hold approximately 6%. Sequenced material: peripheral blood. These receptors all stem from a woman older than 75 with COVID-19, enrolled during active disease.

V and J are TRBV2 and TRBJ2-5, with TRBD2 matching over 12 bases. The CDR3 totals 15 residues. Trimming took 8 bases from V and 5 from J; bases not matched to a gene: 9. Germline CDR1 reads SNHLY; CDR2 reads FYNNEI. CDR3 DNA sequence: TGTGCCAGCGACTGGACTAGCGGGGTACAGGAGACCCAGTACTTC. Translated: CASDWTSGVQETQYF.

As concerns this clone: Germline is not matched at one junction end, which may reflect a read error. The chain joins TRBV19 to TRBJ1-1; TRBD1 is a possible D gene (5 bases). Germline lookup yields CDR1 LNHDA and CDR2 SQIVND (reference sequence). This CDR3 contains 14 residues. CDR3 region: CASSIKGLKTEAFF. The CDR3 DNA is TGTGCCAGTAGTATAAAGGGGTTGAAGACTGAAGCTTTCTTT.

The chain employs TRBV7-2 and TRBJ2-5; 10 bases are a match to TRBD2. V was pared by 5 bases and J by 2 bases, with 5 bases of the junction left unmatched. The CDR3 length is 15 residues. The V gene's germline CDR1 is SGHTA and CDR2 FQGNSA. CDR3: CASSPLAGVQETQYF. CDR3 nucleotide sequence: TGTGCCAGCAGCCCCCTAGCGGGGGTTCAAGAGACCCAGTACTTC.

J is TRBJ2-5 and V is TRBV3-1 (or the pseudogene TRBV3-2); possibly TRBD2 for D (6 bases). CDR1 and CDR2 from the germline V gene are LGHDT and YNNKEL (reference sequence). This CDR3 has 13 amino acids. V was trimmed by 3 bases and J by 5 bases, leaving 10 bases between them. CDR3 in DNA: TGTGCCAGCAGCCATACTAGCATCGAGACCCAGTACTTC. It yields the protein CASSHTSIETQYF.

V and J are TRBV5-1 and TRBJ2-3, with TRBD1 identical over 10 bases. With V trimmed by 4 bases and J by 3 bases, 5 bases remained unmatched. The CDR3 is made up of 15 amino acids. CDR1 and CDR2 from the germline V gene are SGHRS and YFSETQ. This chain's CDR3 is CASSVGQGMTDTQYF. The DNA for the CDR3 is TGCGCCAGCAGCGTGGGACAGGGGATGACAGATACGCAGTATTTT.

This rearrangement joins TRBV19 to TRBJ1-3; 10 nucleotides match TRBD1. The germline V gene encodes CDR1 LNHDA and CDR2 SQIVND (reference sequence). The ends lost 10 bases at V and 5 bases at J; junction bases unmatched: 8. The CDR3 consists of 14 residues. CDR3 sequence: CATKTDRGRNTIYF. The DNA of the CDR3 is TGTGCCACGAAAACGGACAGGGGGAGAAACACCATATATTTT.

The chain carries TRBV29-1 and TRBJ1-2, with TRBD1 matching over 7 bases. Looked up from germline, CDR1 is SQVTM and CDR2 is ANQGSEA. The CDR3 is 13 amino acids. The V segment lost 4 bases and the J segment 3 bases; nucleotides outside the gene matches: 5. In DNA, the CDR3 is TGCAGCGTTGCCCCGGGACAGTACTATGGCTACACCTTC. Protein product: CSVAPGQYYGYTF.

The V and J genes are TRBV6-4 and TRBJ1-1; 7 bases line up with TRBD1. The CDR3 extends over 15 amino acids. Germline trimming cut 3 bases from V and 4 bases from J; bases unmatched to any gene: 8. Looked up from germline, CDR1 is MRHNA and CDR2 is SNTAGT. The chain's CDR3 is CASSETGAKGTEAFF. The CDR3 coding sequence is TGTGCCAGCAGTGAAACAGGGGCAAAGGGCACTGAAGCTTTCTTT.

This chain links TRBV7-2 with TRBJ2-1; D is unresolved. V was pared by 0 bases and J by 4 bases, with 4 bases between. This CDR3 is 13 amino acids long. CDR1 SGHTA and CDR2 FQGNSA come from the germline V gene. CDR3 sequence: CASSLAQYNEQFF. In DNA form, the CDR3 reads TGTGCCAGCAGCTTAGCGCAGTACAATGAGCAGTTCTTC.

This chain connects TRBV6-5 to TRBJ1-2, with TRBD1 as a possible D gene (6 bases). V lost 5 bases, J lost 2 bases, and 9 bases lay in between. The CDR3 runs 13 residues. Germline CDR1 MNHEY, CDR2 SVGAGI. CDR3 in DNA: TGTGCCAGCAGTCGAGACAGGAACTATGGCTACACCTTC. As protein: CASSRDRNYGYTF.

The chain combines TRBV2 with TRBJ2-5; D might be TRBD1 (5 bases). Trimming took off 2 bases at V and 2 bases at J, with 9 bases between the two ends. In germline, CDR1 is SNHLY, CDR2 FYNNEI. The CDR3 length is 14 residues. The CDR3 DNA follows: TGTGCCAGCAGTGAACAGGGTCAACAAGAGACCCAGTACTTC. It encodes CASSEQGQQETQYF.

This clone is a singleton in its sample. This chain joins TRBV6-5 and TRBJ1-2, with D maybe TRBD1 (5 bases). There are 15 residues in the CDR3. CDR1 and CDR2 (germline): MNHEY, SVGAGI. The V and J ends lost 6 bases and 0 bases respectively, with 14 bases between them. The CDR3 bases are TGTGCCAGCAGAGTCGGGACTCCCACTAACTATGGCTACACCTTC. This sequence encodes CASRVGTPTNYGYTF.

The chain is built from TRBV12-5 and TRBJ1-3; no definite D call. The CDR3 covers 13 residues. Germline V lookup: CDR1 LGHNT, CDR2 FRNRAP. Trimming stripped 6 bases from V and 0 bases from J, with 6 bases between. CDR3 region: CASGTSSGNTIYF. CDR3 in DNA: TGTGCTAGTGGCACCAGCTCTGGAAACACCATATATTTT.

The chain links TRBV19 to TRBJ2-2; 8 bases are shared with TRBD2. CDR1 is LNHDA, CDR2 SQIVND, per germline (reference sequence). With V trimmed by 7 bases and J by 4 bases, 5 bases remained unmatched. This CDR3 spans 14 amino acids. CDR3 residues: CASTSGGGTGELFF. The CDR3 DNA is TGTGCCAGTACAAGCGGGGGAGGCACCGGGGAGCTGTTTTTT. The whole variable domain, filled in from reference TRBV19 and TRBJ2-2, reads DGGITQSPKYLFRKEGQNVTLSCEQNLNHDAMYWYRQDPGQGLRLIYYSQIVNDFQKGDIAEGYSVSREKKESFPLTVTSAQKNPTAFYLCASTSGGGTGELFFGEGSRLTVL.